What follows describes a single T cell receptor beta chain. No cognate antigen has been identified for it. No qualities accompany the bases; no much larger clone lies one base away. Library prep was done by the immunoSEQ multiplex PCR assay. The multiplex PCR relied on a mix of 60 forward primers for TCR Vbeta segments and 13 reverse primers for TCR Jbeta segments. Amplification of the CDR3 region of rearranged TCR beta genes was performed with a multiplex PCR assay on genomic DNA. The amplified TCR beta libraries were sequenced on the Illumina HiSeq System as 87-base-pair reads. Turning to the authors' computational methods: A later analysis counted some 80 million unique TCR beta chains across the 500 to 850 repertoires, and some 11 million of these chains were shared by at least two donors. To remove PCR and sequencing errors, raw reads were error-corrected and collapsed into unique sequences using a nearest-neighbor algorithm that merged closely related sequences. To assign V, D and J gene segments, CDR3 sequences were aligned to IMGT reference sequences. For a sequence to be retained, a match of at least six nucleotides to both a V gene segment and a J gene segment was required. Rearrangements were classified as productive when the CDR3 lacked stop codons and remained in frame with V and J, and all other rearrangements were classified as non-productive. Following IMGT convention, CDR3 was defined as the stretch from the second conserved V-encoded cysteine to the conserved J-encoded phenylalanine. The earlier analysis of 587 of the donors excluded sequences that lacked an unambiguous match to a single V gene segment. An earlier analysis of fewer than 750 of the donors called V segments functional above 56.7% productive rearrangements and segregating when the between-donor standard deviation exceeded 5%. A statistical classification framework was developed to diagnose cytomegalovirus status using the catalog of TCR beta chain sequences. In a later analysis, V and J genes were assigned by comparing TCR nucleotide sequences against IMGT/GENE-DB human TR gene sequences. Using the TCRdist pipeline, a later analysis assigned CDR3 sequences along with most-parsimonious VDJ recombination scenarios. In a later analysis, each TCR beta chain was defined by its CDR3 amino acid sequence together with its V-gene family, and reads lacking a unique V-gene family were excluded. A later analysis removed several hundred highly shared, low-generation-probability nucleotide sequences to deal with suspected cross-contamination and a sequencing artifact. For each public chain, a later analysis derived a clonal expansion index from normalized ranks of inferred template counts within each repertoire. A later analysis computed generation probabilities with a VDJ recombination model fitted to out-of-frame rearrangements, and checked the results against IGoR. Hypergeometric tests were used in a later analysis to score TCR-TCR, TCR-HLA and TCR-CMV co-occurrence, with a repertoire-size bias correction applied to the TCR pairs. A later analysis estimated false discovery rates by permuting HLA or CMV assignments 20 times. A later analysis grouped co-occurring TCRs with DBSCAN, adding TCRdist sequence similarity when clustering within HLA-allele-positive subsets. Repertoires with fewer than 30,000 or more than 120,000 public chains were left out of co-occurrence clustering, as were five repertoires with anomalous nucleotide sharing. TCRdb mirrors the immuneACCESS table, restricted to in-frame sequences. Some clones are absent from its copies; in checked studies, under half trace to an unresolved V gene, and the reason for the others is unknown. V and J calls and clone size are copied from that table; D and trimming were computed from the DNA. The sample data list roughly 120,000 clones, and around 77% of these were observed just once. The ten largest account for about 3.9% of the sample.

The cohort was made up of roughly 670 healthy bone marrow donors. All cohort members were sampled while nominally healthy, although unrecorded immune exposures were likely present. CMV serostatus was recorded as positive for about 310 and negative for about 55% of the roughly 700 cohort members, whereas no CMV serostatus was recorded for the donor in question. A peripheral blood sample was collected from each donor, and TCR beta sequencing was performed on peripheral blood mononuclear cells. The Qiagen DNeasy Blood Extraction Kit was used to extract genomic DNA from the blood cell samples. Unmatched junction bases come to 3, with V trimmed by 0 bases and J by 4 bases. CDR1 and CDR2 were assigned from the germline V gene as MNHEY and SVGAGI. The CDR3 starts with the cysteine, ends with the phenylalanine, and has 15 residues. Only the CDR3 part of the read is kept: 45 bases, read in frame from the first base.

This entry comes from a study of cytomegalovirus exposure and HLA in healthy donors (dated by TCRdb to 2017 to 2019). In terms of the full investigation: An earlier analysis of roughly 500 of the donors reported about 250 Gb of sequence data and some 100 million unique TCR beta sequences from about 179 million T cells. Roughly 310 gigabases of sequencing data and roughly 90 million unique TCR sequences were included in an early release covering roughly 600 HLA-typed donors. Among the roughly 400 genotyped donors, approximately 81% belonged to the genetic ancestry cluster associated with self-reported Caucasian donors. The study aimed to test whether signatures of past pathogen exposure could be identified by cataloging public T cell receptors. The T cell repertoires of about 700 subjects were profiled by immunosequencing and related to cytomegalovirus serostatus. In addition to the first cohort of about 650 subjects, a separate validation cohort of over 90 different subjects was used. High-throughput TCR immunosequencing, statistical association of individual TCRs with disease status, and machine learning were combined to predict cytomegalovirus infection status. A later analysis re-analyzed previously published TCR beta repertoires from 660 or so donors and added high-resolution HLA genotyping to study TCR occurrence patterns. In the later analysis, no new phenotypic data were used to find candidate immune exposures; instead, reliance was placed on TCR beta sequences and their occurrence across donors. An earlier analysis of nearly 600 of the donors applied high-throughput TCR beta sequencing to assess whether each TCR beta V gene segment acted as functional or pseudogenic. Donor age, sex, ethnicity and CMV serostatus were compiled alongside the repertoire data. A later genetic analysis took genome-wide SNP genotypes for about three fifths of the 666 donors and used that subset as a discovery cohort. All discovery cohort repertoires had been generated using a single sequencing platform. Both class I and class II loci were covered by HLA typing, at four-digit resolution. The number of typed donors differed by locus: about 620-640 for A, B, C, DRB1 and DQB1; some 500 for DQA1; 606 for DPA1; and roughly 450 for DPB1. Four or five DR-DQ haplotypes were treated as single units for association and clustering because of strong linkage in the cohort. Among 300 to 500 genotyped donors of the cohort, an average of roughly 230,000 unique TCR beta nucleotide sequences was sequenced per donor, of which about 19% were non-productive.

The research as a whole found: According to the authors, the approach could potentially be generalized to other disease states and immunological phenotypes. At a false discovery rate of 0.05, a later analysis linked 15,000 to 20,000 TCR beta sequences to specific HLA alleles. A group of highly shared sequence variants was considered likely to be a technical artifact of the sequencing pipeline. The only immune exposure information available for the cohort was CMV serostatus. According to a later analysis, parvovirus B19, influenza, CMV and Epstein-Barr virus appeared linked to several top co-occurrence clusters. Because the 87-base-pair reads could not distinguish some IMGT-functional V segments, including TRBV6-2 and TRBV6-3, those segments were excluded. A few of the identified cytomegalovirus-associated TCR beta chains were confirmed in vitro to be specific for cytomegalovirus antigens. A later analysis found that TCR association rates varied across HLA loci, with DRB1 alleles showing the most associated TCRs and HLA-C alleles the fewest. When HLA alleles, especially DR and DQ, strongly co-occurred, TCR associations were difficult to assign to individual alleles. Because HLA typing was unavailable for some donors at each locus, only the typed subset was used in association tests. In an earlier analysis of a few hundred of the donors, most TCR beta V segments were observed in productive rearrangements about 90% or about 30% of the time, broadly matching IMGT annotations. In this cohort, only TCR beta chains were sequenced, and detectable features were limited by the absence of alpha or paired-chain data. An association between a missense DCLRE1C variant and V-gene and J-gene trimming of TCR beta chains was found in a later genetic analysis and replicated in an independent cohort. A later genetic analysis reported fewer N-insertions in productive TCRs among donors in an Asian-associated ancestry cluster than the roughly 700-donor mean. The classifier was reported to diagnose cytomegalovirus status with high specificity and sensitivity in both the original cohort and the validation cohort. Linkage disequilibrium might explain the correlated functional status among segregating V segments, but an unknown experimental factor could not be excluded. Most TCR sequences were observed very rarely across donors, whereas some public TCRs were present in many individuals. Compared with equally common non-associated chains, HLA-associated TCR beta chains in a later analysis were more clonally expanded and had lower generation probabilities. In a later analysis, most CMV-associated TCR beta chains were found to appear HLA-restricted, with HLA associations seemingly driven largely by CMV exposure. Presence/absence analyses assumed roughly uniform sequencing depth across donors, an assumption that may not hold. A further reported finding was that TCR beta sequences accurately predicted the HLA-A and HLA-B alleles for most subjects in the first cohort. In the study, around 150 TCR beta chains were listed as associated with cytomegalovirus. The earlier analysis of 587 of the donors excluded 15 to 20 rarely observed V segments, including chromosome 9 orphons, because counts were too low.

Recombination joined TRBV6-5 with TRBJ1-5, and TRBD1 matches 7 of the central bases. This sequence originates from a human donor in good health. Sequenced input: PBMCs. CDR3 protein: CASSYSGQINQPQHF. The DNA reads as follows: TGTGCCAGCAGTTACTCGGGACAGATTAATCAGCCCCAGCATTTT.